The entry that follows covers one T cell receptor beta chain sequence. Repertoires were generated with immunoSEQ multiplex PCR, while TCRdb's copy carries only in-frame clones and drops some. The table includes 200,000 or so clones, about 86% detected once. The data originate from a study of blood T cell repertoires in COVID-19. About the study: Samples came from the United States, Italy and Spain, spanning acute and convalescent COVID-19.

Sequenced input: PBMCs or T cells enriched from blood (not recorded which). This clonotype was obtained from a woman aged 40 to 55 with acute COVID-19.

CDR3 residues: CASTGGAYSNQPQHF. DNA of the CDR3: TGTGCCAGCACTGGTGGGGCATATAGCAATCAGCCCCAGCATTTT. The gene calls are TRBV18 and TRBJ1-5; TRBD1 might be the D (5 bases). V was shortened by 8 bases and J by 0 bases, with 14 bases between the two germline ends. Germline CDR1 is KGHSH and CDR2 is LQKENI. The CDR3 extends over 15 amino acids.